This T cell receptor (beta chain) was recovered during a study of blood T cell repertoires in COVID-19. Only in-frame clones appear in the TCRdb table, and some are missing; sequencing was by immunoSEQ multiplex PCR. Seen here are some 350,000 clones, about 88% observed once, and the top ten hold 2.5% to 3%. The CDR3 runs 11 residues. The V and J ends lost 6 bases and 4 bases respectively, with 8 bases between them. Germline CDR1 is SGHRS and CDR2 is YFSETQ. This clone has only a few counts. The clonotype comes from a woman in her twenties or thirties who had recovered from COVID-19. Sequencing used PBMCs or T cells enriched from blood (not recorded which). The genes are TRBV5-1 and TRBJ2-7, with no clear D. CDR3 DNA sequence: TGCGCCAGCACGGCCGGGTACGAGCAGTACTTC. This encodes CASTAGYEQYF. The full variable domain, rest sourced from reference TRBV5-1 and TRBJ2-7, is KAGVTQTPRYLIKTRGQQVTLSCSPISGHRSVSWYQQTPGQGLQFLFEYFSETQRNKGNFPGRFSGRQFSNSRSEMNVSTLELGDSALYLCASTAGYEQYFGPGTRLTVT.